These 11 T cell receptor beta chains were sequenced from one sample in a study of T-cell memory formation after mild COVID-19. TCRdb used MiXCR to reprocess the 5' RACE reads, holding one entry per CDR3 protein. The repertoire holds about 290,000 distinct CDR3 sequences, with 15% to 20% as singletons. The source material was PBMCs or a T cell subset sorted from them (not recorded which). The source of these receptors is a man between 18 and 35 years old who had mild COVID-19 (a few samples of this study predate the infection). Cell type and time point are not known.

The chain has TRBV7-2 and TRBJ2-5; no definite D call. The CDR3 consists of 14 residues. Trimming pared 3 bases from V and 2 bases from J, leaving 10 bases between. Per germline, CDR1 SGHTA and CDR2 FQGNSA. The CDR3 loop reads CASSLRTAQETQYF. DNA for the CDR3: TGTGCCAGCAGCTTGAGAACAGCACAAGAGACCCAGTACTTC.

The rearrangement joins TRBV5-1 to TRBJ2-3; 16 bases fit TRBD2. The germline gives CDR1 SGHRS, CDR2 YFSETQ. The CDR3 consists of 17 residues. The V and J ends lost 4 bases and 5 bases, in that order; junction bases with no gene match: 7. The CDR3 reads CASSKTGTSGGGDTQYF. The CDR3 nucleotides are TGCGCCAGCAGCAAGACCGGGACTAGCGGGGGGGGAGATACGCAGTATTTT.

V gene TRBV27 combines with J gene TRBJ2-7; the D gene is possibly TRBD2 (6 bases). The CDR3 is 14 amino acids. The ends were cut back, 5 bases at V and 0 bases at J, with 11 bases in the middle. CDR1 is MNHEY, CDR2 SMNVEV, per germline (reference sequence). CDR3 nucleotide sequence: TGTGCCAGCAGTCGGACGGGGGACTCCTACGAGCAGTACTTC. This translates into CASSRTGDSYEQYF.

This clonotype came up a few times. CDR3 nucleotide sequence: TGCAGTGCTTGGAACGGACAGGGTAGTACTGAAGCTTTCTTT. This codes for CSAWNGQGSTEAFF. The chain couples TRBV20-1 to TRBJ1-1, with TRBD1 matching 8 bases. This CDR3 has 14 amino acids. Looked up from germline, CDR1 is DFQATT and CDR2 is SNEGSKA (reference sequence). J was trimmed by 5 bases and V by 5 bases; bases with no gene match: 10.

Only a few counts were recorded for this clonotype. The CDR3 loop reads CASSYDRFGNEKLFF. Here the CDR3 DNA reads TGTGCCAGCAGTTATGACAGGTTTGGGAATGAAAAACTGTTTTTT. The rearrangement uses TRBV6-5 and TRBJ1-4; a weak D match, TRBD1 (6 bases). Germline V gene sequence: CDR1 MNHEY, CDR2 SVGAGI. V lost 3 bases to trimming and J lost 5 bases, with 13 bases between them. This CDR3 contains 15 residues.

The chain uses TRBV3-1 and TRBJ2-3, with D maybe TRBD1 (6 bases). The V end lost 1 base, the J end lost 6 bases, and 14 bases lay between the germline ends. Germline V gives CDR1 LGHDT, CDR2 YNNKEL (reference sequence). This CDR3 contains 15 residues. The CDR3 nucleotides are TGTGCCAGCAGCCAAGGGGCAGGGGAAGCGGATACGCAGTATTTT. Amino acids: CASSQGAGEADTQYF.

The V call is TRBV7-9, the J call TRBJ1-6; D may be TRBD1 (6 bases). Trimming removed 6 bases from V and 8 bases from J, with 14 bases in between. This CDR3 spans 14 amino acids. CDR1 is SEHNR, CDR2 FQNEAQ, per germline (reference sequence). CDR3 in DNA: TGTGCCAGCAGTTCGCGGGACAAGGATTCACCCCTCCACTTT. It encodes CASSSRDKDSPLHF.

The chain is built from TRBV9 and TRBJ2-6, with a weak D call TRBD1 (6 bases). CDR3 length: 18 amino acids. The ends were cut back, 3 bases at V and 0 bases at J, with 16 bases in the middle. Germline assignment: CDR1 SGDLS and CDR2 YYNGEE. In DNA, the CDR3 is TGTGCCAGCAGCGCCCGGGACACCAGAATCTCTGGGGCCAACGTCCTGACTTTC. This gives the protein CASSARDTRISGANVLTF. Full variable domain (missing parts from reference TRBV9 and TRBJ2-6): DSGVTQTPKHLITATGQRVTLRCSPRSGDLSVYWYQQSLDQGLQFLIQYYNGEERAKGNILERFSAQQFPDLHSELNLSSLELGDSALYFCASSARDTRISGANVLTFGAGSRLTVL.

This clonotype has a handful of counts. This chain's CDR3 is CASSPLGSFSTETQYF. For the CDR3, the DNA is TGTGCCAGCTCACCTCTGGGCAGTTTTTCTACGGAGACCCAGTACTTC. The chain uses TRBV18 and TRBJ2-5, with D uncertain. V was pared by 3 bases and J by 5 bases, with 19 bases between. Germline CDR1 reads KGHSH; CDR2 reads LQKENI. This CDR3 is built from 16 residues.

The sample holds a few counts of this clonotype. This CDR3 is CASSFFGAGGSSYEQYV. The CDR3 coding sequence is TGCGCCAGCAGCTTTTTTGGAGCGGGGGGTTCCTCCTACGAGCAGTACGTC. The chain has TRBV5-1 and TRBJ2-7, with 9 positions matching TRBD2. Germline V lookup: CDR1 SGHRS, CDR2 YFSETQ. This CDR3 comprises 17 residues. J lost 0 bases, V lost 2 bases, and 9 bases had no gene match.

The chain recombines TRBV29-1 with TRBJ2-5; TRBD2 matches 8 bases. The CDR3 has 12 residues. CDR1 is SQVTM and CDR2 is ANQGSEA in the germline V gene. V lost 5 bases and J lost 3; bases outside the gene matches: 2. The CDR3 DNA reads TGCAGCGTTCATAGCGGGGAAGAGACCCAGTACTTC. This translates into CSVHSGEETQYF. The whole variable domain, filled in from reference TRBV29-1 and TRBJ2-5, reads SAVISQKPSRDICQRGTSLTIQCQVDSQVTMMFWYRQQPGQSLTLIATANQGSEATYESGFVIDKFPISRPNLTFSTLTVSNMSPEDSSIYLCSVHSGEETQYFGPGTRLLVL.